The source of this TCR beta chain is a study of T cells after somatic rescue of genetic block (dated by TCRdb to about 2020). As for the study more broadly: What the study looked at was long-term robustness, specifically in a T-cell system that came about through somatic rescue of a genetic block in T-cell development.

For this chain, trimming is 9 bases at the V end and 1 base at the J end, and the number of junction bases without a gene match is 3. For CDR1 and CDR2, the germline V gene lists SNHLY and FYNNEI. The CDR3 starts with the cysteine, ends with the phenylalanine, and has 13 residues. The retained sequence is limited to the CDR3, 39 bases, with the frame set at the first base. A word on this clone: The antigen this receptor binds is unknown. Within one base of it there is no much larger clone, and no base qualities were kept.

Library preparation used the immunoSEQ multiplex PCR assay. TCRdb took this table from immuneACCESS and kept in-frame rearrangements with V and J called. Such tables lack part of the clones; where checked against another copy, unresolved V genes explain under half of the gap, and the rest is unexplained. A total of roughly 120,000 clones appear in this sample, 85% to 95% of them only once. The ten largest clonotypes hold 1.4% of the sample. The sequence is built from TRBV2 and TRBJ2-1; 7 bases in the middle match TRBD1. Sample: peripheral blood mononuclear cells (PBMCs). The clonotype was recovered from a woman aged 18-30 years. The encoded CDR3 is CASSTGSYNEQFF. The sequenced DNA: TGTGCCAGTTCGACAGGGTCCTACAATGAGCAGTTCTTC.